This entry describes one T cell receptor (beta chain). The antigen is unknown. This entry comes from a study of OX40 agonist ivuxolimab in advanced cancers. Study in general: Averaging roughly 60 years in age, with a range of 23 to 79, the cohort was 65% to 85% male. Eligibility admitted prior anti-PD-1, anti-PD-L1 or anti-CTLA-4 therapy; 30% to 40% had some.

Points from the study as a whole: Also showing low normalized T-cell clonal expansion were some of the nonresponders.

Profiled with immunoSEQ multiplex PCR; TCRdb holds only in-frame clones, not every one. The sample has roughly 90,000 clones; about 83% are singletons. Germline V gene lookup returns CDR1 MNHEY and CDR2 SMNVEV (reference sequence). V lost 3 bases and J lost 10; bases outside the gene matches: 2. This CDR3 contains 12 residues. The material sequenced was CD4+ or CD8+ T cells sorted from blood, taken in a trial of the OX40 agonist ivuxolimab. The gene calls are TRBV27 and TRBJ2-1; 8 bases align to TRBD2. The receptor was isolated from an adult with an advanced solid tumor such as melanoma, head and neck, liver or kidney cancer. The CDR3 region is CASSLTGGEQFF. The CDR3 DNA follows: TGTGCCAGCAGTTTGACGGGAGGGGAGCAGTTCTTC.